One and the same sample provided the 16 T cell receptor beta chains below, sequenced in a study of blood T cell repertoires in COVID-19. Here immunoSEQ multiplex PCR was the method, and the copy in TCRdb shows in-frame clones only, minus some. The sample lists fewer than 250,000 clones; 90% were seen once. The sample consisted of PBMCs or T cells enriched from blood (not recorded which). Receptor source: a man in his forties or fifties who had been exposed to COVID-19.

This chain connects TRBV21-1 to TRBJ2-7; no DNA check was done on the table's D call, TRBD2. TRBV21-1 is a recognized pseudogene. This CDR3 comprises 18 residues. CDR3 sequence reads: CASSKVTIGTSGSSEQYV. The CDR3, as DNA: TGTGCCAGCAGCAAAGTTACAATTGGGACTAGCGGGAGTTCCGAGCAGTACGTC.

The chain employs TRBV28 and TRBJ2-1, with 7 bases matching TRBD1. This CDR3 is 16 amino acids long. Per the germline V gene, CDR1 is MDHEN and CDR2 is SYDVKM. Trimming took 5 bases from V and 5 from J; bases not matched to a gene: 12. CDR3 loop: CASSPLGQVNDNEQFF. CDR3 nucleotides: TGTGCCAGCAGTCCCCTAGGACAGGTCAACGACAATGAGCAGTTCTTC. The full variable domain, completed using reference TRBV28 and TRBJ2-1, is DVKVTQSSRYLVKRTGEKVFLECVQDMDHENMFWYRQDPGLGLRLIYFSYDVKMKEKGDIPEGYSVSREKKERFSLILESASTNQTSMYLCASSPLGQVNDNEQFFGPGTRLTVL.

V gene TRBV3-1 (or the pseudogene TRBV3-2) combines with J gene TRBJ1-6; 7 bases line up with TRBD1. CDR3 length: 16 amino acids. With 1 base clipped from V and 7 bases from J, the junction kept 7 bases outside the gene matches. Per germline, CDR1 LGHDT and CDR2 YNNKEL (reference sequence). The DNA of the CDR3 is TGTGCCAGCAGCCAAGGGTTGCGCAGGGGGAATTCACCCCTCCACTTT. Its protein is CASSQGLRRGNSPLHF.

This sequence joins TRBV2 and TRBJ2-5, with TRBD1 matching 8 bases. V shed 6 bases, J shed 5 bases, and the junction held 8 bases outside the gene matches. Germline V gene sequence: CDR1 SNHLY, CDR2 FYNNEI. The CDR3 totals 14 residues. CDR3 sequence reads: CASRRDRNTETQYF. CDR3 sequence (DNA): TGTGCCAGCAGGAGGGACAGGAACACGGAGACCCAGTACTTC.

The chain links TRBV5-4 to TRBJ1-6; 7 bases are shared with TRBD1. CDR1 SGHNT and CDR2 YYREEE come from the germline V gene (reference sequence). The CDR3 runs 14 residues. V lost 0 bases, J lost 10 bases, and 4 bases stayed unmatched. The CDR3: CASSLDRGQSPLHF. CDR3 DNA sequence: TGTGCCAGCAGCTTGGACAGGGGACAATCACCCCTCCACTTT.

This clone has a handful of counts. The V and J genes are TRBV5-1 and TRBJ1-2; D is ambiguous. V was trimmed by 0 bases and J by 7 bases, leaving 7 bases between them. CDR3 length: 12 residues. Germline V gene data show CDR1 as SGHRS and CDR2 as YFSETQ. CDR3 sequence reads: CASSLAQFGYTF. DNA of the CDR3: TGCGCCAGCAGCTTGGCGCAGTTTGGCTACACCTTC.

The rearrangement uses TRBV4-1 and TRBJ1-1; 7 bases align to TRBD1. This CDR3 is built from 16 residues. The V and J ends lost 0 bases and 2 bases, in that order; junction bases with no gene match: 6. CDR1 MGHRA and CDR2 YSYEKL come from the germline V gene. The CDR3: CASSQEGQPSNTEAFF. CDR3 coding DNA: TGCGCCAGCAGCCAAGAGGGACAGCCATCAAACACTGAAGCTTTCTTT.

The V gene is TRBV5-1, the J gene TRBJ2-1; a possible D gene is TRBD1 (6 bases). From germline, CDR1 is SGHRS and CDR2 YFSETQ. Between the trimmed V and J ends, which lost 0 bases and 6 bases, there was a span of 16 bases. The CDR3 covers 16 residues. The CDR3 region is CASSLGFQGTFNEQFF. The CDR3 nucleotides read TGCGCCAGCAGCTTGGGATTCCAGGGGACCTTCAATGAGCAGTTCTTC.

This clone was seen just once. The chain has TRBV11-2 and TRBJ2-1, with 8 bases fitting TRBD2. The CDR3 is 15 amino acids. The germline V gene has CDR1 SGHAT and CDR2 FQNNGV. The trim removed 5 bases at V and 1 base at J, leaving 4 bases unmatched. CDR3 region: CASSRRGGSYNEQFF. Here the CDR3 DNA reads TGTGCCAGCAGCCGACGGGGGGGGTCCTACAATGAGCAGTTCTTC. Looking up the rest from reference TRBV11-2 and TRBJ2-1 gives the full variable domain: EAGVAQSPRYKIIEKRQSVAFWCNPISGHATLYWYQQILGQGPKLLIQFQNNGVVDDSQLPKDRFSAERLKGVDSTLKIQPAKLEDSAVYLCASSRRGGSYNEQFFGPGTRLTVL.

J is TRBJ2-5 and V is TRBV5-1; TRBD1 might be the D (6 bases). CDR1 is SGHRS and CDR2 is YFSETQ in the germline V gene. V was shortened by 6 bases and J by 0 bases, with 12 bases between the two germline ends. The CDR3 has 14 residues. Here the CDR3 reads CASNRDTNQETQYF. The CDR3 region has the DNA TGCGCCAGCAACCGGGACACCAACCAAGAGACCCAGTACTTC.

This clone was observed a single time. This chain joins TRBV13 and TRBJ1-2; TRBD1 matches at 9 bases. Germline values: CDR1 PRHDT, CDR2 FYEKMQ (reference sequence). V shed 5 bases, J shed 4 bases, and the junction held 11 bases outside the gene matches. CDR3 length equals 16 residues. CDR3 coding DNA: TGTGCCAGCAGCGGAGGAGGGACAGGGATACTCTATGGCTACACCTTC. Translated: CASSGGGTGILYGYTF.

The V and J genes are TRBV28 and TRBJ1-3; D is ambiguous. The CDR3 extends over 18 amino acids. Germline V gene sequence: CDR1 MDHEN, CDR2 SYDVKM. Trimming pared 3 bases from V and 0 bases from J, leaving 18 bases between. The DNA for the CDR3 is TGTGCCAGCAGTTTCCCTTATGTGGAGATGAGCTCTGGAAACACCATATATTTT. The encoded protein is CASSFPYVEMSSGNTIYF.

The gene calls are TRBV5-1 and TRBJ1-2, with 9 positions matching TRBD1. CDR1 is SGHRS, CDR2 YFSETQ, per germline. The CDR3 length is 14 residues. The V segment lost 0 bases and the J segment 8 bases; nucleotides outside the gene matches: 5. The DNA of the CDR3 is TGCGCCAGCAGCTTGGAGGGACAGGGTTTCGGCTACACCTTC. It specifies CASSLEGQGFGYTF.

The V and J genes are TRBV28 and TRBJ2-5; 14 bases match TRBD2. The CDR3 spans 15 residues. In germline, CDR1 is MDHEN, CDR2 SYDVKM. J gave up 5 bases and V 6 bases, and 5 bases lay outside the gene matches. CDR3 loop: CASRGTSGGFETQYF. The DNA for the CDR3 is TGTGCCAGCAGGGGGACTAGCGGGGGTTTCGAGACCCAGTACTTC.

This clone occurred a few times. The sample carries other DNA sequences with the same CDR3. The chain couples TRBV6-5 to TRBJ1-1; tentatively, D is TRBD1 (6 bases). This CDR3 is 14 amino acids long. Germline V CDR1 and CDR2: MNHEY, SVGAGI. V gave up 4 bases and J gave up 0 bases, with 9 bases separating them. Here the CDR3 reads CASSFDRLNTEAFF. The CDR3 region has the DNA TGTGCCAGCAGTTTCGACAGGTTGAACACTGAAGCTTTCTTT.

The genes are TRBV5-1 and TRBJ1-1, with D possibly TRBD1 on 6 matching bases. The germline V gene has CDR1 SGHRS and CDR2 YFSETQ. The V and J ends lost 0 bases and 5 bases respectively, with 20 bases between them. The CDR3 consists of 17 residues. The CDR3 loop reads CASSLAQGRGRGTEAFF. The CDR3 nucleotides are TGCGCCAGCAGCTTGGCCCAGGGCAGGGGTAGAGGGACTGAAGCTTTCTTT.